This is a list of T cell receptor beta chains from one sample in a study of response to subunit inactivated influenza vaccine. TCRdb reanalysed the RT-PCR reads using MiXCR and keeps one entry per CDR3 protein. Among around 490,000 distinct CDR3 sequences listed, 7.5% to 8.5% were seen once. The sample in question was PBMCs from blood, obtained around 25 months after vaccination. These TCRs come from a man aged 50-75 years who received an inactivated influenza vaccine. CDR3s include the opening cysteine and the closing phenylalanine or tryptophan. D genes are given only for firm matches. Size tells how often a clone was seen (once, few, many) or the class of an expanded clone, and some rows leave it out.

size	V	J	D	CDR3	DNA
many	TRBV20-1	TRBJ2-7	NA	CSAVQKPSYEQYF	TGCAGTGCTGTTCAGAAACCTTCCTACGAGCAGTACTTC
many	TRBV3-1	TRBJ2-3	NA	CASSQTDTQYF	TGTGCCAGCAGCCAGACAGATACGCAGTATTTT
few	TRBV5-5	TRBJ2-7	NA	CASSLQGSAYEQYF	TGTGCCAGCAGCTTGCAAGGGTCAGCCTACGAGCAGTACTTC
few	TRBV4-3	TRBJ2-7	TRBD2	CASSQGLAGAPEDEQYF	TGCGCCAGCAGCCAAGGACTAGCGGGGGCCCCGGAGGACGAGCAGTACTTC
few	TRBV20-1	TRBJ2-7	TRBD2	CSAYKRDSTYEQYF	TGCAGTGCTTATAAGCGGGACTCCACCTACGAGCAGTACTTC
many	TRBV6-6	TRBJ2-3	TRBD1	CASGTGWDTQYF	TGTGCCAGCGGGACAGGGTGGGATACGCAGTATTTT
few	TRBV5-1	TRBJ2-7	NA	CASSLDGTNYEQYF	TGCGCCAGCAGCTTGGATGGGACAAATTACGAGCAGTACTTC
NA	TRBV20-1	TRBJ2-1	NA	CSARDHSAQSEQFF	TGCAGTGCTAGAGACCACTCAGCCCAAAGTGAGCAGTTCTTC
NA	TRBV10-3	TRBJ2-7	TRBD1	CAIRQGDPSYEQYF	TGTGCCATCAGACAGGGGGACCCCTCCTACGAGCAGTACTTC
few	TRBV29-1	TRBJ2-5	TRBD2	CSVALAGGSETQYF	TGCAGCGTTGCACTAGCGGGAGGATCAGAGACCCAGTACTTC
few	TRBV10-3	TRBJ2-3	NA	CAIRNTAMGNTQYF	TGTGCCATCAGAAACACAGCGATGGGAAATACGCAGTATTTT
many	TRBV20-1	TRBJ2-2	NA	CSARSLGRGNTGELFF	TGCAGTGCTAGAAGTTTGGGCAGGGGGAACACCGGGGAGCTGTTTTTT
many	TRBV27	TRBJ2-7	TRBD1	CASGQQGWGTYEQYF	TGTGCCAGCGGGCAACAGGGGTGGGGGACCTACGAGCAGTACTTC
NA	TRBV3-1	TRBJ1-5	NA	CASSTGPHQPQHF	TGTGCCAGCAGCACGGGGCCCCATCAGCCCCAGCATTTT
NA	TRBV20-1	TRBJ2-3	TRBD2	CSARGVGLETDTQYF	TGCAGTGCTAGAGGAGTAGGACTAGAGACAGATACGCAGTATTTT
NA	TRBV29-1	TRBJ2-5	NA	CSVHRSKETQYF	TGCAGCGTTCACAGGTCCAAAGAGACCCAGTACTTC
few	TRBV5-1	TRBJ2-3	NA	CASSPETVAVDTQYF	TGCGCCAGCAGCCCAGAGACAGTAGCAGTAGATACGCAGTATTTT
NA	TRBV28	TRBJ2-7	NA	CASSSWDTVSYEQYF	TGTGCCAGCAGTTCCTGGGACACCGTCTCCTACGAGCAGTACTTC
NA	TRBV6-2/TRBV6-3	TRBJ1-6	NA	CASSYSEQLHSYNSPLHF	TGTGCCAGCAGTTACTCGGAGCAGTTACACTCCTATAATTCACCCCTCCACTTT
NA	TRBV2	TRBJ2-7	TRBD2	CAGNREGLSYEQYF	TGTGCCGGAAACCGGGAGGGCCTTTCGTACGAGCAGTACTTC
many	TRBV25-1	TRBJ2-2	NA	CASRPGGANTGELFF	TGTGCCAGCCGCCCCGGGGGCGCAAACACCGGGGAGCTGTTTTTT
NA	TRBV10-3	TRBJ2-2	TRBD2	CAIRGTSGTSETGELFF	TGTGCCATTCGCGGGACTAGCGGGACCTCGGAGACCGGGGAGCTGTTTTTT
many	TRBV24-1	TRBJ2-7	TRBD1	CATSDPGAGGEIYEQYF	TGTGCCACCAGTGATCCCGGCGCAGGGGGCGAAATCTACGAGCAGTACTTC
NA	TRBV24-1	TRBJ2-7	NA	CATSDLRGTPHNYEQYF	TGTGCCACCAGTGATCTTAGGGGGACTCCTCACAATTACGAGCAGTACTTC
NA	TRBV5-6	TRBJ1-2	NA	CASSLGTVHYGYTF	TGTGCCAGCAGCTTGGGGACAGTCCACTATGGCTACACCTTC
many	TRBV5-1	TRBJ1-2	NA	CASSLLRVGYGYTF	TGCGCCAGCAGCTTGCTTCGGGTCGGCTATGGCTACACCTTC
NA	TRBV6-1	TRBJ1-5	TRBD1	CASRQGARSNQPQHF	TGTGCCAGTAGACAGGGGGCGCGGAGCAATCAGCCCCAGCATTTT
few	TRBV29-1	TRBJ1-2	NA	CSVAENYGYTF	TGCAGCGTAGCAGAGAACTATGGCTACACCTTC
many	TRBV5-1	TRBJ1-1	NA	CASSLAGGATEAFF	TGCGCCAGCAGCTTGGCGGGAGGGGCCACTGAAGCTTTCTTT
few	TRBV4-2	TRBJ2-2	NA	CASSHAMTGELFF	TGTGCCAGCAGCCATGCTATGACCGGGGAGCTGTTTTTT
NA	TRBV7-9	TRBJ1-6	NA	CASSQDNSPLHF	TGTGCCAGCAGCCAGGATAATTCACCCCTCCACTTT
many	TRBV6-1	TRBJ2-7	TRBD1	CASSRIPGQGYEQYF	TGTGCCAGCAGTCGAATACCGGGACAGGGCTACGAGCAGTACTTC
NA	TRBV30	TRBJ1-4	NA	CAWNSGNNEKLFF	TGTGCCTGGAACTCAGGGAATAATGAAAAACTGTTTTTT
few	TRBV6-2/TRBV6-3	TRBJ1-1	TRBD1	CASSPTVGQGTMNTEAFF	TGTGCCAGCAGCCCCACCGTGGGACAGGGGACCATGAACACTGAAGCTTTCTTT
once	TRBV5-1	TRBJ2-7	NA	CASGSGGNSYEQYF	TGCGCCAGCGGCTCCGGGGGTAACTCCTACGAGCAGTACTTC
NA	TRBV5-1	TRBJ2-2	NA	CASSLARGDNTGELFF	TGCGCCAGCAGCTTGGCTCGCGGGGATAACACCGGGGAGCTGTTTTTT
few	TRBV14	TRBJ1-1	TRBD1	CASSHYQGTVNTEAFF	TGTGCCAGCAGCCACTACCAAGGGACAGTCAACACTGAAGCTTTCTTT
many	TRBV20-1	TRBJ2-1	NA	CSARGPREYNEQFF	TGCAGTGCTAGGGGACCCAGGGAATACAATGAGCAGTTCTTC
many	TRBV12-3/TRBV12-4	TRBJ2-1	NA	CASSVASAYNEQFF	TGTGCCAGCAGCGTAGCTAGTGCGTACAATGAGCAGTTCTTC
many	TRBV12-3/TRBV12-4	TRBJ1-2	NA	CASSLGHRDGYTF	TGTGCCAGCAGTTTAGGCCACAGGGACGGCTACACCTTC
few	TRBV2	TRBJ1-3	NA	CASTEWGYGNTIYF	TGTGCCAGCACCGAATGGGGGTATGGAAACACCATATATTTT
few	TRBV5-6	TRBJ2-7	NA	CASSLGLGALGEQYF	TGTGCCAGCAGCTTGGGTCTGGGAGCCCTAGGAGAGCAGTACTTC
NA	TRBV7-6	TRBJ2-7	TRBD2	CASSRLAGGQVQYEQYF	TGTGCCAGCAGCCGACTAGCGGGGGGGCAAGTACAATACGAGCAGTACTTC
few	TRBV7-9	TRBJ2-7	NA	CASSLGPATAYEQYF	TGTGCCAGCAGCTTAGGCCCAGCGACAGCCTACGAGCAGTACTTC
NA	TRBV12-3/TRBV12-4	TRBJ1-1	TRBD1	CASSPRWTGFSVATEAFF	TGTGCCAGCAGTCCCCGATGGACAGGGTTTTCGGTGGCCACTGAAGCTTTCTTT
many	TRBV5-1	TRBJ2-5	NA	CASSLTGRQETQYF	TGCGCCAGCAGCTTAACGGGGCGCCAAGAGACCCAGTACTTC
NA	TRBV6-1	TRBJ1-4	NA	CASRQGSTNEKLFF	TGTGCCAGCAGACAGGGATCAACTAATGAAAAACTGTTTTTT
few	TRBV11-1	TRBJ2-5	NA	CASSPSYSEETQYF	TGTGCCAGCAGCCCAAGCTATTCGGAAGAGACCCAGTACTTC
few	TRBV28	TRBJ2-3	NA	CASQGGAITDTQYF	TGTGCCAGCCAAGGTGGGGCGATCACAGATACGCAGTATTTT
few	TRBV27	TRBJ2-1	TRBD2	CASKPAGGLSSYNEQFF	TGTGCCAGCAAACCAGCGGGGGGGCTCAGCTCCTACAATGAGCAGTTCTTC
NA	TRBV21-1	TRBJ2-7	NA	CASSTTRPGTGAYEQYF	TGTGCCAGCAGCACTACCCGTCCCGGGACAGGGGCCTACGAGCAGTACTTC
few	TRBV7-2	TRBJ1-1	NA	CASSLGLRLRMNTEAFF	TGTGCCAGCAGCCTCGGACTGAGACTAAGAATGAACACTGAAGCTTTCTTT
many	TRBV10-3	TRBJ2-3	NA	CAISESGDLADTQYF	TGTGCCATCAGTGAGTCGGGAGACTTGGCAGATACGCAGTATTTT